These 30 T cell receptor beta chains came from one sample sequenced in a study of CD8+ T cells in alopecia areata. It was cDNA, reverse transcribed from extracted RNA, that served as the sequencing template. Libraries were prepared by immunoSEQ multiplex PCR; TCRdb keeps only in-frame clonotypes and omits some of them. The sample yields about 140,000 clones, roughly 64% seen once. Sequencing was performed on CD4+ T cells sorted from blood, taken at week 0. These receptors were collected from a human donor with alopecia areata.

The table lists this clone with a few counts. The chain combines TRBV18 with TRBJ2-5; 9 bases are shared with TRBD1. The germline gives CDR1 KGHSH, CDR2 LQKENI. J gave up 5 bases and V 2 bases, and 6 bases lay outside the gene matches. This CDR3 comprises 15 residues. CDR3 amino acids: CASSPSVQGAETQYF. The CDR3 DNA is TGTGCCAGCTCACCAAGTGTACAGGGGGCTGAGACCCAGTACTTC.

This clone was seen more than once but under ten times. The chain combines TRBV27 with TRBJ1-1; 7 bases match TRBD1. The germline V gene encodes CDR1 MNHEY and CDR2 SMNVEV (reference sequence). V gave up 6 bases and J gave up 4 bases; unmatched junction bases: 5. This CDR3 spans 13 amino acids. CDR3 DNA sequence: TGTGCCAGCAGAAGACAGGGTACCACTGAAGCTTTCTTT. Translation gives CASRRQGTTEAFF.

This rearrangement joins TRBV6-5 to TRBJ2-7; 9 bases are a match to TRBD1. Germline V lookup: CDR1 MNHEY, CDR2 SVGAGI. The ends lost 5 bases at V and 5 bases at J; junction bases unmatched: 10. The CDR3 length is 15 residues. This chain's CDR3 is CASSAEPGQGHEQYF. The CDR3 DNA follows: TGTGCCAGCAGTGCGGAACCGGGACAGGGCCACGAGCAGTACTTC.

A few counts support this clone. The V gene is TRBV19, the J gene TRBJ2-3; D remains unclear. The CDR3 extends over 13 amino acids. V was trimmed by 8 bases and J by 1 base, leaving 10 bases between them. Germline CDR1 and CDR2: LNHDA and SQIVND (reference sequence). CDR3 sequence reads: CASSTAGTDTQYF. The CDR3 nucleotides read TGTGCCAGTTCAACCGCAGGCACAGATACGCAGTATTTT.

The V and J genes are TRBV30 and TRBJ2-3, with 9 bases fitting TRBD2. J gave up 8 bases and V 3 bases, and 3 bases lay outside the gene matches. The CDR3 loop spans 12 amino acids. Germline V gene data show CDR1 as GTSNPN and CDR2 as SVGIG (reference sequence). CDR3 protein: CAWRGSGSTQYF. CDR3 bases: TGTGCCTGGAGAGGTAGCGGGAGTACGCAGTATTTT.

The chain carries TRBV6-5 and TRBJ2-1; 8 positions agree with TRBD1. Trimming at V came to 0 bases and at J to 4 bases, leaving 5 bases not matched to a gene. The germline gives CDR1 MNHEY, CDR2 SVGAGI. The CDR3 is 16 amino acids. CDR3 in DNA: TGTGCCAGCAGTTACTCCCCAGGGGGCACGTACAATGAGCAGTTCTTC. This codes for CASSYSPGGTYNEQFF.

A few counts support this clone. The genes are TRBV18 and TRBJ2-7; D gene unclear. Trimming removed 0 bases from V and 7 bases from J, with 7 bases in between. In germline, CDR1 is KGHSH, CDR2 LQKENI. The CDR3 contains 12 residues. CDR3 loop: CASSPPAGEQYF. The CDR3 nucleotides are TGTGCCAGCTCACCACCGGCCGGGGAGCAGTACTTC.

The V and J genes are TRBV5-4 and TRBJ2-7, with D uncertain. The V gene's germline CDR1 is SGHNT and CDR2 YYREEE (reference sequence). The V and J ends lost 2 bases and 4 bases respectively, with 4 bases between them. The CDR3 has 11 residues. The CDR3 reads CASSFEYEQYF. CDR3 bases: TGTGCCAGCAGCTTCGAGTACGAGCAGTACTTC.

The chain joins TRBV4-1 to TRBJ1-2, with no clear D. V lost 3 bases and J lost 6, with 11 bases in between. In germline, CDR1 is MGHRA, CDR2 YSYEKL. This CDR3 has 13 amino acids. CDR3 bases: TGCGCCAGCAGCCAGCCCAATAGTGATGGCTACACCTTC. It yields the protein CASSQPNSDGYTF.

V is TRBV2 and J is TRBJ1-4; no clear D gene. CDR3 size: 16 residues. V was trimmed by 3 bases and J by 0 bases, leaving 11 bases between them. In germline, CDR1 is SNHLY, CDR2 FYNNEI. CDR3 coding DNA: TGTGCCAGCAGTGAGGGAGGGCCAGCAACTAATGAAAAACTGTTTTTT. It specifies CASSEGGPATNEKLFF.

This clone was picked up a small number of times. The rearrangement uses TRBV10-2 and TRBJ1-5; 7 bases are shared with TRBD1. The CDR3 is made up of 14 amino acids. Germline-derived CDR1 and CDR2 are WSHSY and SAAADI. The trim removed 7 bases at V and 5 bases at J, leaving 8 bases unmatched. The CDR3 reads CASTPFGQDQPQHF. In DNA form, the CDR3 reads TGCGCCAGCACCCCATTCGGACAGGATCAGCCCCAGCATTTT.

Only one count was recorded for this clone. The genes are TRBV27 and TRBJ2-4; a possible D gene is TRBD1 (6 bases). This CDR3 has 11 residues. V lost 9 bases, J lost 7 bases, and 10 bases lay in between. Germline assignment: CDR1 MNHEY and CDR2 SMNVEV (reference sequence). CDR3: CARKGENIQYF. The CDR3 coding sequence is TGTGCCAGGAAGGGGGAGAACATTCAGTACTTC.

There are a few counts of this clone. This sequence joins TRBV4-3 and TRBJ1-2; the D gene is possibly TRBD1 (5 bases). The V gene's germline CDR1 is LGHNA and CDR2 YSLEER. V dropped 1 base and J dropped 3 bases, with 9 bases sitting between them. The CDR3 consists of 14 residues. The CDR3, as DNA: TGCGCCAGCAGCCAAGCCTGGGGGGACTATGGCTACACCTTC. Translating gives CASSQAWGDYGYTF.

This sequence joins TRBV7-2 and TRBJ2-1; D is ambiguous. Germline V gene lookup returns CDR1 SGHTA and CDR2 FQGNSA. The CDR3 covers 15 residues. Trimming removed 1 base at V and 3 bases at J, with 10 bases between. The DNA for the CDR3 is TGTGCCAGCAGCTTAGAATCTGGTCTCTACAATGAGCAGTTCTTC. Translation gives CASSLESGLYNEQFF.

This rearrangement joins TRBV4-1 to TRBJ1-1; a possible D gene is TRBD1 (5 bases). With 0 bases removed from V and 1 base from J, the gap between germline ends came to 9 bases. The CDR3 contains 15 residues. CDR1 and CDR2 from the germline V gene are MGHRA and YSYEKL. CDR3 nucleotide sequence: TGCGCCAGCAGCCAAGATACTACAGGGAACACTGAAGCTTTCTTT. The encoded protein is CASSQDTTGNTEAFF.

V and J are TRBV29-1 and TRBJ2-7, with 8 bases aligning to TRBD1. Germline V gene lookup returns CDR1 SQVTM and CDR2 ANQGSEA. This CDR3 spans 13 amino acids. V dropped 3 bases and J dropped 5; count of bases not matched to a gene: 6. CDR3 coding DNA: TGCAGCGTTGACGGGCAGGGGGCCAACGAGCAGTACTTC. This sequence encodes CSVDGQGANEQYF.

This clone came up a few times. CDR3 amino acids: CSVDGWGNTGELFF. CDR3 in DNA: TGCAGCGTTGACGGGTGGGGAAACACCGGGGAGCTGTTTTTT. The chain links TRBV29-1 to TRBJ2-2; no clear D. This CDR3 has 14 residues. Trimming took 3 bases from V and 2 from J, leaving 10 bases between them. Germline V lookup: CDR1 SQVTM, CDR2 ANQGSEA.

The chain employs TRBV9 and TRBJ2-7, with D perhaps assigned TRBD1 or TRBD2 (5 bases each). CDR1 SGDLS and CDR2 YYNGEE come from the germline V gene. V lost 6 bases and J lost 7, with 20 bases in between. This CDR3 has 14 residues. The CDR3 DNA is TGTGCCAGCACCCTAACCGGGACGGCGGAAGAGCAGTACTTC. This gives the protein CASTLTGTAEEQYF.

V usage is TRBV29-1 and J usage is TRBJ1-2, with no clear D. Trimming cost V 6 bases and J 4 bases, with 12 bases left between them. This CDR3 spans 12 amino acids. The germline V gene has CDR1 SQVTM and CDR2 ANQGSEA. In nucleotides, the CDR3 is TGCAGCGTAAAATCAGGCGTCTATGGCTACACCTTC. Translation gives CSVKSGVYGYTF.

The CDR3 DNA is TGTGCTAGTGGTTTGGGCGTGTCGGGGGGTATCAATGAGCAGTTCTTC. Translated: CASGLGVSGGINEQFF. J is TRBJ2-1 and V is TRBV12-5; 7 bases align to TRBD2. There are 16 residues in the CDR3. Trimming at V came to 1 base and at J to 6 bases, leaving 9 bases not matched to a gene. In germline, CDR1 is LGHNT, CDR2 FRNRAP. The full variable domain, rest sourced from reference TRBV12-5 and TRBJ2-1, is DARVTQTPRHKVTEMGQEVTMRCQPILGHNTVFWYRQTMMQGLELLAYFRNRAPLDDSGMPKDRFSAEMPDATLATLKIQPSEPRDSAVYFCASGLGVSGGINEQFFGPGTRLTVL.

This clone turned up a few times. The gene calls are TRBV10-3 and TRBJ1-5; no clear D. The CDR3 runs to 16 residues. Germline CDR1 is ENHRY and CDR2 is SYGVKD. Trimming shortened V by 2 bases and J by 6 bases, and 17 bases separated the two germline ends. The DNA for the CDR3 is TGTGCCATCAGTGAGGGACGGGCCTCGATCATTCAGCCCCAGCATTTT. Translation: CAISEGRASIIQPQHF.

V and J are TRBV5-7 and TRBJ2-4, with no clear D. TRBV5-7 carries the ORF label, with uncertain function. This CDR3 has 14 amino acids. V lost 2 bases and J lost 0, with 6 bases in between. The CDR3: CASSFTGAKNIQYF. The CDR3 DNA sequence: TGTGCCAGCAGCTTCACGGGAGCCAAAAACATTCAGTACTTC.

The rearrangement joins TRBV9 to TRBJ1-5; D gene ambiguous. CDR3 length: 15 amino acids. Deletions cut 4 bases from V and 0 bases from J, with 11 bases between. CDR1 SGDLS and CDR2 YYNGEE come from the germline V gene. In DNA form, the CDR3 reads TGTGCCAGCAGCCTCGAACCTCATAGCAATCAGCCCCAGCATTTT. Its protein is CASSLEPHSNQPQHF.

The V and J genes are TRBV7-2 and TRBJ2-1, with 10 nucleotides matching TRBD2. The CDR3 contains 16 residues. Looked up from germline, CDR1 is SGHTA and CDR2 is FQGNSA. Germline trimming cut 4 bases from V and 7 bases from J; bases unmatched to any gene: 10. CDR3 loop: CASSSRASGGANEQFF. CDR3 nucleotide sequence: TGTGCCAGCAGCTCCCGAGCGAGCGGGGGGGCGAATGAGCAGTTCTTC.

V usage is TRBV15 and J usage is TRBJ2-3, with D perhaps TRBD2 (5 bases). V was trimmed by 0 bases and J by 6 bases, leaving 13 bases between them. The length of the CDR3 is 15 residues. Germline CDR1 and CDR2: LNHNV and YYDKDF (reference sequence). Here the CDR3 reads CATSRDSRARDTQYF. In DNA, the CDR3 is TGTGCCACCAGCAGAGATTCGCGGGCCCGGGATACGCAGTATTTT.

The chain links TRBV4-1 to TRBJ2-4; D unresolved. Germline V gene data show CDR1 as MGHRA and CDR2 as YSYEKL. This CDR3 spans 14 amino acids. Trimming pared 1 base from V and 8 bases from J, leaving 12 bases between. The CDR3: CASSQGTRMDIQYF. The CDR3 DNA reads as TGCGCCAGCAGCCAAGGGACCAGAATGGACATTCAGTACTTC.

The J gene is TRBJ2-1, the V gene TRBV29-1; tentatively, D is TRBD1 (5 bases). Trimming pared 8 bases from V and 5 bases from J, leaving 13 bases between. The CDR3 runs 12 residues. CDR1 is SQVTM, CDR2 ANQGSEA, per germline. CDR3 sequence: CSTRTFHNEQFF. DNA of the CDR3: TGCAGCACCCGGACATTTCACAATGAGCAGTTCTTC.

This clone appeared once. This chain uses TRBV6-5 with TRBJ2-4; tentatively, D is TRBD1 (6 bases). CDR1 MNHEY and CDR2 SVGAGI come from the germline V gene. V was clipped by 5 bases and J by 3 bases, with 11 bases between them. This CDR3 contains 14 residues. CDR3 in DNA: TGTGCCAGCAGTCGACAGGTGGACAAAAACATTCAGTACTTC. Protein product: CASSRQVDKNIQYF.

This clone was recorded once. The chain combines TRBV30 with TRBJ2-7; 13 nucleotides align to TRBD2. From germline, CDR1 is GTSNPN and CDR2 SVGIG (reference sequence). V lost 0 bases to trimming and J lost 3 bases; unmatched junction nucleotides: 17. The CDR3 runs to 20 residues. CDR3 DNA sequence: TGTGCCTGGAGTGTACCCGCCCCTACTAGCGGGGGGGCGGGGGGCTACGAGCAGTACTTC. Translating gives CAWSVPAPTSGGAGGYEQYF.

On this clone: An end of the junction differs from the germline gene, which may be a read error. DNA of the CDR3: TGTGCCAGCAGTGAAGGTGGAACCCCGTACTTC. Translated: CASSEGGTPYF. J is TRBJ2-5 and V is TRBV2; D unresolved. The CDR3 spans 11 residues. Germline CDR1 is SNHLY and CDR2 is FYNNEI.